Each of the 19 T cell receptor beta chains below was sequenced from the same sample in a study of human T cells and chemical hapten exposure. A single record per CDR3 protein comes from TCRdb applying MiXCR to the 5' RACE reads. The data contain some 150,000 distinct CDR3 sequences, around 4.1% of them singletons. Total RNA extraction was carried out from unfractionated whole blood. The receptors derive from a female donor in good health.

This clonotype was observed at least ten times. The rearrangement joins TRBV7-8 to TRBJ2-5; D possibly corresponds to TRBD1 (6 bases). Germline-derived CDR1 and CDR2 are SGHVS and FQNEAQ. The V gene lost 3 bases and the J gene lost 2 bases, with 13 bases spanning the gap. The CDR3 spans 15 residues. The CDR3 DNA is TGTGCCAGCAGCTTTACCGACAGGTCACAAGAGACCCAGTACTTC. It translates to CASSFTDRSQETQYF.

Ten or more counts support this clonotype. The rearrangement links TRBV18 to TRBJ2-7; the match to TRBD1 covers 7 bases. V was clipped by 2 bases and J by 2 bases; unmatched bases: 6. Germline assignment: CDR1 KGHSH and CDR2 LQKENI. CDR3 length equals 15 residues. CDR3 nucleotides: TGTGCCAGCTCACCATCTCGGCAGGGGGCCTACGAGCAGTACTTC. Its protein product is CASSPSRQGAYEQYF. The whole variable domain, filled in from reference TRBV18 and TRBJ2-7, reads NAGVMQNPRHLVRRRGQEARLRCSPMKGHSHVYWYRQLPEEGLKFMVYLQKENIIDESGMPKERFSAEFPKEGPSILRIQQVVRGDSAAYFCASSPSRQGAYEQYFGPGTRLTVT.

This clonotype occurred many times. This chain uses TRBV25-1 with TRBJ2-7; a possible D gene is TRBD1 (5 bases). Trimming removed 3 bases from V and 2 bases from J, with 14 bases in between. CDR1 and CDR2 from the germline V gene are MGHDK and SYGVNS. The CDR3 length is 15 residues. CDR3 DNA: TGTGCCAGCAGTGAGGGGCACGCAGTGACCTACGAGCAGTACTTC. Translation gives CASSEGHAVTYEQYF.

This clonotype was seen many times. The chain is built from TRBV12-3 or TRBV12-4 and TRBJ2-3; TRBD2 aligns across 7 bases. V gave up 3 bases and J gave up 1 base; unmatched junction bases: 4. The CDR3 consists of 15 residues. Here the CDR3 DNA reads TGTGCCAGCAGTTTCGGGGGGATGCGCACAGATACGCAGTATTTT. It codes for CASSFGGMRTDTQYF.

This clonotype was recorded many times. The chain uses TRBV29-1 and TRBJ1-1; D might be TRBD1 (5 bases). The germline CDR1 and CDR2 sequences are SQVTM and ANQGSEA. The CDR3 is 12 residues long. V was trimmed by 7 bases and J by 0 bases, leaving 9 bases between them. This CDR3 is CSAMTVNTEAFF. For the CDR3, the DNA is TGCAGCGCCATGACAGTGAACACTGAAGCTTTCTTT.

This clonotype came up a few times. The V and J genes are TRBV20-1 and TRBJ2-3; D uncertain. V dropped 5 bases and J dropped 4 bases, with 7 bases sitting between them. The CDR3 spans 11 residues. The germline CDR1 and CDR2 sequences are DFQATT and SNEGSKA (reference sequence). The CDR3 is CSAPGADTQYF. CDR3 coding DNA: TGCAGTGCTCCGGGTGCAGATACGCAGTATTTT.

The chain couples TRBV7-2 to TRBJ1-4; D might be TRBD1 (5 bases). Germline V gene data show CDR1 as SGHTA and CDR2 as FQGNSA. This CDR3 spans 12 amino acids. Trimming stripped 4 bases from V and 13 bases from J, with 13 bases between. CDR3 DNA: TGTGCCAGCAGCTCTACCGGGAGGGGACTGTTTTTT. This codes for CASSSTGRGLFF.

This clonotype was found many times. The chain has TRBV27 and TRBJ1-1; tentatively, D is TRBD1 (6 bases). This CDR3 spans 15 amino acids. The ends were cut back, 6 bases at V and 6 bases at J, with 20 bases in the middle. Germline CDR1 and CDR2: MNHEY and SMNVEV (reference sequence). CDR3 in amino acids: CASSLRGGLWAEAFF. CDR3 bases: TGTGCCAGCAGCCTTCGAGGGGGTCTTTGGGCTGAAGCTTTCTTT.

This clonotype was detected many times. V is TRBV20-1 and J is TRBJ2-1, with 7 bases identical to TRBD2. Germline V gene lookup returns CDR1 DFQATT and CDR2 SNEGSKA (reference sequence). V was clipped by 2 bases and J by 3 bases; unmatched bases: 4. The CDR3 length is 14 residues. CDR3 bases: TGCAGTGCTAGACGGGACTACTTCTACAATGAGCAGTTCTTC. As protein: CSARRDYFYNEQFF.

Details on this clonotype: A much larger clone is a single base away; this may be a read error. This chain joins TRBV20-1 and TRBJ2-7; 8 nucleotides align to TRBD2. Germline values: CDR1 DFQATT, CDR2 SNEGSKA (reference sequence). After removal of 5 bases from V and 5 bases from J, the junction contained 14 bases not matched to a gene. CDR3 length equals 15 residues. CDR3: CSAPAGGPRGDEQYF. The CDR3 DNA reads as TGCAGTGCTCCCGCGGGGGGACCCCGGGGCGACGAGCAGTACTTC.

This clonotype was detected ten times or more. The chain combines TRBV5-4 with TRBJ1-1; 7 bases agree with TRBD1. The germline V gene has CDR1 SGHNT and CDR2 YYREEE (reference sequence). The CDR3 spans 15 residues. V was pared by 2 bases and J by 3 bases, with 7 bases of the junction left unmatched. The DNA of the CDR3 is TGTGCCAGCAGCTTAGGGAACAGGGGCCACACTGAAGCTTTCTTT. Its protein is CASSLGNRGHTEAFF.

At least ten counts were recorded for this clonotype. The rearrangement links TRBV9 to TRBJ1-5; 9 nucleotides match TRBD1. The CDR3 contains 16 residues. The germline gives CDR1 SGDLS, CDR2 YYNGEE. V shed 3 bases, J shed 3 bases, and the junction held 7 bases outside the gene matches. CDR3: CASSAEGDRVNQPQHF. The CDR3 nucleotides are TGTGCCAGCAGCGCCGAGGGGGACAGGGTCAATCAGCCCCAGCATTTT.

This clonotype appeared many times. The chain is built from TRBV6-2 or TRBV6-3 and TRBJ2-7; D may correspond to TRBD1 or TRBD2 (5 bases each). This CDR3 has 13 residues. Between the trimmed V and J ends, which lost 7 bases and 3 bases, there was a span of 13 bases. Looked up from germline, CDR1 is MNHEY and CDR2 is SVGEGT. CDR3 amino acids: CASTVGALYEQYF. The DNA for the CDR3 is TGTGCCAGCACCGTCGGGGCCCTCTACGAGCAGTACTTC.

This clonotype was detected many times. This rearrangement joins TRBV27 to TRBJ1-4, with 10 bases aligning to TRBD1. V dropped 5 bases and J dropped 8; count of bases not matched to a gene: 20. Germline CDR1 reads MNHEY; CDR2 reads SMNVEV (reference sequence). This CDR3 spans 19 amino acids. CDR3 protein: CASSPAIDLRDRGDEKLFF. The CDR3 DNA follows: TGTGCCAGCAGTCCGGCAATCGATTTAAGGGACAGGGGAGACGAAAAACTGTTTTTT. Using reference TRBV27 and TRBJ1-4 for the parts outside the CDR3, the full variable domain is EAQVTQNPRYLITVTGKKLTVTCSQNMNHEYMSWYRQDPGLGLRQIYYSMNVEVTDKGDVPEGYKVSRKEKRNFPLILESPSPNQTSLYFCASSPAIDLRDRGDEKLFFGSGTQLSVL.

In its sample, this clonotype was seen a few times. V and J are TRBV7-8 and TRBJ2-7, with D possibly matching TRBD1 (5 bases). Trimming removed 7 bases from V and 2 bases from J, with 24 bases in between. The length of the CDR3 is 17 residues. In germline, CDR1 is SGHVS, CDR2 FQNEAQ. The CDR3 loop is CASKPSAAGIGAYEQYF. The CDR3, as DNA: TGTGCCAGCAAGCCTTCCGCGGCAGGGATCGGCGCCTACGAGCAGTACTTC.

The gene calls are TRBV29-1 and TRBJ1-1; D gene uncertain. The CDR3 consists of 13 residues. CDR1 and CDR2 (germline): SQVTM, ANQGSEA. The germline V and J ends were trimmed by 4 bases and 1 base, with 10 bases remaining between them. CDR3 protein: CSVGHGPNTEAFF. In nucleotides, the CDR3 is TGCAGCGTTGGCCACGGGCCGAACACTGAAGCTTTCTTT.

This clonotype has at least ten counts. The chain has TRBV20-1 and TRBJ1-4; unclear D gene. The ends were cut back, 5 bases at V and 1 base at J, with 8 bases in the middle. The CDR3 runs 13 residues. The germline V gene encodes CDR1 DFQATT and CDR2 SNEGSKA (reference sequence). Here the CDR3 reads CSARRVTNEKLFF. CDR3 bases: TGCAGTGCTCGAAGGGTAACTAATGAAAAACTGTTTTTT.

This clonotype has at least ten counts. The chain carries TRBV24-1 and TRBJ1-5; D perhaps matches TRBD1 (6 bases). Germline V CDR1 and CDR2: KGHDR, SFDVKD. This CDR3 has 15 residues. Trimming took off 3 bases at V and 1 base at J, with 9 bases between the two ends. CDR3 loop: CATSDQQGSNQPQHF. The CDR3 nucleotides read TGTGCCACCAGTGATCAACAGGGAAGCAATCAGCCCCAGCATTTT.

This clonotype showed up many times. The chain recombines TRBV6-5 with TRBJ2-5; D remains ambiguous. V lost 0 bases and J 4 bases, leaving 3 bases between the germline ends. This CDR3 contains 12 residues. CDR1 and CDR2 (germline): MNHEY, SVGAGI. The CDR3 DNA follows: TGTGCCAGCAGTTACTCGAGAGAGACCCAGTACTTC. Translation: CASSYSRETQYF.